This T cell receptor (beta chain) was recorded in a study of cytomegalovirus exposure and HLA in healthy donors. Study background: The platform used for the roughly 130 validation repertoires matched that of the roughly 720 first-cohort repertoires, a later analysis reported. Study results and caveats: The study listed 150 to 200 cytomegalovirus-associated TCR beta chains.

A remark on this clone: Its antigen is not identified.

The table came from immunoSEQ multiplex PCR; TCRdb's copy has only in-frame clones and leaves some out. The repertoire holds 75,000 to 95,000 clones, with around 96% as singletons. The CDR3 has 16 amino acids. Trimming left V 2 bases short and J 5 bases short, with 20 bases between. Germline CDR1 and CDR2: SGHDT and YYEEEE. Sequenced sample: PBMCs. The gene calls are TRBV5-6 and TRBJ2-7; D possibly corresponds to TRBD1 (6 bases). This TCR came from a man younger than 30 in good health and CMV-seronegative. This CDR3 reads CASSFRKDRKVNEQYV. The CDR3 nucleotides read TGTGCCAGCAGCTTCCGGAAGGACAGAAAGGTTAACGAGCAGTACGTC.